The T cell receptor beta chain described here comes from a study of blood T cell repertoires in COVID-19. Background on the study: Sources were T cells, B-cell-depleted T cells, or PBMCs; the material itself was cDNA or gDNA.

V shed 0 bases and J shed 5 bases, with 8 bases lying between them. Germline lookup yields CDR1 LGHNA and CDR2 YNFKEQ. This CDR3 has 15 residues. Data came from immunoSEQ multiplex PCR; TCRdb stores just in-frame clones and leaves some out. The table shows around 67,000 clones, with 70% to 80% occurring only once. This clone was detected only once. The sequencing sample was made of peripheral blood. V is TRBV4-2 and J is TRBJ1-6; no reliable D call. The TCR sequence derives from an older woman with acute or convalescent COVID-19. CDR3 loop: CASSQDLGDNSPLHF. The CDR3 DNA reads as TGTGCCAGCAGCCAAGACCTGGGAGATAATTCACCCCTCCACTTT.